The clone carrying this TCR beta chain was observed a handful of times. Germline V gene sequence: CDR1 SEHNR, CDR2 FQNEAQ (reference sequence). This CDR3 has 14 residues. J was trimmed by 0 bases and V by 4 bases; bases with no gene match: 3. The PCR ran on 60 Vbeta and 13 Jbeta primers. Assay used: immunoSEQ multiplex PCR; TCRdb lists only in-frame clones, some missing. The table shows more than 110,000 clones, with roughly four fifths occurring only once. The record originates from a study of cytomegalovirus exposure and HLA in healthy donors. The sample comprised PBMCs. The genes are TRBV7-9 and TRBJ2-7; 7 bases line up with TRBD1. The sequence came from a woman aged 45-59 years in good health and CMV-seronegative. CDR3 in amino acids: CASSSDRSSYEQYF. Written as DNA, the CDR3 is TGTGCCAGCAGCTCGGACAGGTCCTCCTACGAGCAGTACTTC.